Following are 13 T cell receptor beta chains from one sample sequenced in a study of shared clonotypes between healthy human individuals. Sequenced by immunoSEQ multiplex PCR; TCRdb stores in-frame clones only, minus some. The table lists 730,000 or so clones, 72% of them singletons. The source material was memory CD4+ T cells sorted from blood. The sample's subset: CD45RA-negative fraction. Receptors were obtained from a woman in her twenties or thirties in good health.

The CDR3 DNA sequence: TGTGCCTGGAGGCGAGGACAGATGAACACCGGGGAGCTGTTTTTT. Protein: CAWRRGQMNTGELFF. J is TRBJ2-2 and V is TRBV30; D may be TRBD1 (6 bases). Trimming took off 3 bases at V and 1 base at J, with 12 bases between the two ends. Per germline, CDR1 GTSNPN and CDR2 SVGIG (reference sequence). The length of the CDR3 is 15 residues.

V usage is TRBV4-1 and J usage is TRBJ1-2; 9 bases agree with TRBD1. Trimming took 2 bases from V and 8 from J; bases not matched to a gene: 6. Germline V lookup: CDR1 MGHRA, CDR2 YSYEKL. This CDR3 region has 14 residues. In nucleotides, the CDR3 is TGCGCCAGCAGCCAACGGACAGGGGCGGGAGGCTACACCTTC. Protein sequence: CASSQRTGAGGYTF.

In regard to this clone: The sample carries other DNA sequences with the same CDR3. The rearrangement links TRBV18 to TRBJ1-1, with no clear D. The CDR3 is 13 residues long. The V and J ends lost 8 bases and 1 base respectively, with 11 bases between them. Germline V gene lookup returns CDR1 KGHSH and CDR2 LQKENI. CDR3 sequence (DNA): TGTGCCAGCAGCCCGACCGAGAACACTGAAGCTTTCTTT. Amino acid sequence: CASSPTENTEAFF.

The V gene is TRBV25-1, the J gene TRBJ2-4, with 7 bases aligning to TRBD2. CDR1 and CDR2 from the germline V gene are MGHDK and SYGVNS. CDR3 length: 18 amino acids. The junction had 19 bases not matched to a gene; V was cut back by 3 bases and J by 8 bases. The CDR3 loop reads CASSESGYVAGQRDIQYF. CDR3 sequence (DNA): TGTGCCAGCAGTGAGTCAGGTTATGTAGCGGGTCAGAGGGACATTCAGTACTTC.

The chain joins TRBV30 to TRBJ2-4; 11 bases fit TRBD2. Looked up from germline, CDR1 is GTSNPN and CDR2 is SVGIG (reference sequence). The junction had 5 bases not matched to a gene; V was cut back by 5 bases and J by 5 bases. The CDR3 sequence is 14 residues long. The CDR3 sequence is CAWGRGLAENIQYF. The CDR3 DNA follows: TGTGCCTGGGGGAGGGGACTAGCGGAAAACATTCAGTACTTC.

For this clone: Other nucleotide sequences from this sample produce the same CDR3. The rearrangement links TRBV5-1 to TRBJ1-1, with D tentatively TRBD1 (5 bases). CDR3 length equals 14 residues. The germline CDR1 and CDR2 sequences are SGHRS and YFSETQ. The V and J ends lost 0 bases and 1 base respectively, with 7 bases between them. As DNA, the CDR3 is TGCGCCAGCAGCTTGGGACAGACGAACACTGAAGCTTTCTTT. This codes for CASSLGQTNTEAFF.

This clone was seen a handful of times. This chain connects TRBV28 to TRBJ1-5; D unclear. Germline CDR1 MDHEN, CDR2 SYDVKM. The CDR3 length is 15 residues. Trimming left V 1 base short and J 0 bases short, with 7 bases between. Here the CDR3 reads CASSLSQVSNQPQHF. The CDR3 DNA sequence: TGTGCCAGCAGTTTATCGCAGGTTAGCAATCAGCCCCAGCATTTT.

The rearrangement joins TRBV7-9 to TRBJ2-7; perhaps D is TRBD1 or TRBD2 (5 bases each). The length of the CDR3 is 12 residues. V lost 3 bases and J lost 12, with 15 bases in between. CDR1 SEHNR and CDR2 FQNEAQ come from the germline V gene (reference sequence). The CDR3 sequence: CASSFRGASWYF. The CDR3 coding sequence is TGTGCCAGCAGCTTTCGGGGCGCATCTTGGTACTTC. The variable domain in full, with the rest retrieved from reference TRBV7-9 and TRBJ2-7, is DTGVSQNPRHKITKRGQNVTFRCDPISEHNRLYWYRQTLGQGPEFLTYFQNEAQLEKSRLLSDRFSAERPKGSFSTLEIQRTEQGDSAMYLCASSFRGASWYFGPGTRLTVT.

J is TRBJ2-5 and V is TRBV29-1; 10 bases line up with TRBD1. The germline V gene encodes CDR1 SQVTM and CDR2 ANQGSEA. The CDR3 loop spans 15 amino acids. The V segment lost 7 bases and the J segment 2 bases; nucleotides outside the gene matches: 10. The DNA of the CDR3 is TGCAGCGCGGCCGCGGGACAGGGGCCACAAGAGACCCAGTACTTC. It is translated as CSAAAGQGPQETQYF.

This clone occurred once. Other nucleotide sequences in the sample specify the same CDR3. The chain joins TRBV14 to TRBJ2-6; no clear D. This CDR3 contains 14 residues. The V and J ends lost 1 base and 4 bases respectively, with 5 bases between them. The germline gives CDR1 SGHDN, CDR2 FVKESK. Here the CDR3 DNA reads TGTGCCAGCAGCCAAGTCGCGGGGGCCAACGTCCTGACTTTC. Residues: CASSQVAGANVLTF.

Concerning this clone itself: This sample also contains other DNA sequences that code for the same CDR3. The V call is TRBV5-1, the J call TRBJ1-1; D call uncertain. The V gene lost 0 bases and the J gene lost 0 bases, with 6 bases spanning the gap. The CDR3 spans 14 residues. Per germline, CDR1 SGHRS and CDR2 YFSETQ. The CDR3 region has the DNA TGCGCCAGCAGCTTGGGCAGCCTGAACACTGAAGCTTTCTTT. As protein: CASSLGSLNTEAFF.

The chain links TRBV4-2 to TRBJ2-5; D is unclear. This CDR3 has 13 residues. The V and J ends lost 0 bases and 2 bases respectively, with 4 bases between them. From germline, CDR1 is LGHNA and CDR2 YNFKEQ. CDR3 in amino acids: CASSQDGQETQYF. In DNA, the CDR3 is TGTGCCAGCAGCCAAGATGGACAAGAGACCCAGTACTTC.

The CDR3 nucleotides are TGCGCCAGCAGCCAAGACCCGGGGACCTACGAGCAGTACTTC. Translating gives CASSQDPGTYEQYF. The gene calls are TRBV4-1 and TRBJ2-7, with a tentative D call TRBD2 (5 bases). The V end was cut by 0 bases, the J end by 2 bases, with 8 bases between. Germline V gene lookup returns CDR1 MGHRA and CDR2 YSYEKL. This CDR3 has 14 residues.